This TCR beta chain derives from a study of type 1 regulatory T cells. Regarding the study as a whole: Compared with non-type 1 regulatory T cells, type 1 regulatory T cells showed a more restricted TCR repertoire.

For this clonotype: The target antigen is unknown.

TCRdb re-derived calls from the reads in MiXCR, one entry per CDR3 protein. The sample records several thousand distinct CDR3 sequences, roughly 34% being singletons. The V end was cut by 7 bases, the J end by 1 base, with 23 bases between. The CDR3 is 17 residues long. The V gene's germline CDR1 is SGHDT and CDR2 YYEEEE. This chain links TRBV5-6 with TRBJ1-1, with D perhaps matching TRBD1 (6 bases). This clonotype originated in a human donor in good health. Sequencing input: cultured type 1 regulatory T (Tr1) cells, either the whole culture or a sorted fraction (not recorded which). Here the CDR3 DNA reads TGTGCCAGCGTGTGGGGGCAGGGGAGGTTGCGGAACACTGAAGCTTTCTTT. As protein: CASVWGQGRLRNTEAFF.